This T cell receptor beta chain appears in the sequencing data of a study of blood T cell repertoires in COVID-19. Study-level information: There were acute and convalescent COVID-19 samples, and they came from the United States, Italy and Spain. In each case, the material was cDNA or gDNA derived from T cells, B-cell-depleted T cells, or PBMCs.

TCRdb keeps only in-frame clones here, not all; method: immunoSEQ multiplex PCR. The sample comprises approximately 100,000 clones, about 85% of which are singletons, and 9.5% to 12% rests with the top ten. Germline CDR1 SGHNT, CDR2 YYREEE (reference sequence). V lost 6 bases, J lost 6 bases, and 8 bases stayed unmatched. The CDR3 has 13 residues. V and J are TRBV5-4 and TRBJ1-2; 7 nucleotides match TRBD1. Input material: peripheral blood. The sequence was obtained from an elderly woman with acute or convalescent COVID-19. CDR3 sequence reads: CASTMTGRHGYTF. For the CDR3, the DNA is TGTGCCAGCACCATGACAGGGAGACATGGCTACACCTTC.